These 28 T cell receptor beta chains originate from one sample sequenced in a study of metastatic and nonmetastatic thyroid tumors. Prior to thyroid surgery, none of the patients had received any treatment. TCRdb re-processed the PCR reads through MiXCR. This table has 30,000 to 35,000 clones, roughly 30% appearing once. The sample was blood. These receptors were taken from a female donor with papillary thyroid cancer or a benign thyroid nodule (not recorded which). Some clones in this sample may be carry-over from other donors' samples.

There are many counts of this clone. The genes are TRBV7-9 and TRBJ2-5; D is possibly TRBD1 (5 bases). Trimming pared 1 base from V and 5 bases from J, leaving 11 bases between. This CDR3 region has 14 residues. Germline CDR1 reads SEHNR; CDR2 reads FQNEAQ (reference sequence). The CDR3 protein is CASSLEAGSETQYF. The CDR3 nucleotides read TGTGCCAGCAGCTTAGAGGCAGGGTCTGAGACCCAGTACTTC. The full variable domain, its missing parts supplied by reference TRBV7-9 and TRBJ2-5, is DTGVSQNPRHKITKRGQNVTFRCDPISEHNRLYWYRQTLGQGPEFLTYFQNEAQLEKSRLLSDRFSAERPKGSFSTLEIQRTEQGDSAMYLCASSLEAGSETQYFGPGTRLLVL.

This clone was seen ten or more times. The V call is TRBV30, the J call TRBJ1-1; no clear D gene. The V end lost 2 bases, the J end lost 2 bases, and 9 bases lay between the germline ends. CDR1 and CDR2 (germline): GTSNPN, SVGIG (reference sequence). The CDR3 is made up of 13 amino acids. CDR3 residues: CAWSRTENTEAFF. CDR3 coding DNA: TGTGCCTGGAGTCGGACTGAAAACACTGAAGCTTTCTTT.

The V call is TRBV18, the J call TRBJ2-2, with D maybe TRBD1 (5 bases). Trimming cost V 2 bases and J 1 base, with 8 bases left between them. Looked up from germline, CDR1 is KGHSH and CDR2 is LQKENI. This CDR3 contains 15 residues. CDR3 region: CASSPFTGNTGELFF. DNA for the CDR3: TGTGCCAGCTCACCATTTACAGGGAACACCGGGGAGCTGTTTTTT.

CDR3 in DNA: TGTGCCTGGAGTGTACACTTGAACACCGGGGAGCTGTTTTTT. Its protein product is CAWSVHLNTGELFF. The chain combines TRBV30 with TRBJ2-2; D ambiguous. CDR3 length: 14 amino acids. CDR1 and CDR2 from the germline V gene are GTSNPN and SVGIG (reference sequence). V was cut by 0 bases and J by 1 base, with 6 bases left in between.

This clone has at least ten counts. The rearrangement links TRBV27 to TRBJ2-5, with D perhaps TRBD1 (5 bases). The CDR3 totals 18 residues. CDR1 is MNHEY, CDR2 SMNVEV, per germline (reference sequence). Deletions cut 6 bases from V and 4 bases from J, with 27 bases between. CDR3 nucleotide sequence: TGTGCCAGCAGAGAGTCGCCGAATCTATGGACAATCGGAGAGACCCAGTACTTC. This sequence encodes CASRESPNLWTIGETQYF.

This clone was seen only a few times. This may arise from a read error, as a much more abundant clone is one base away. CDR3 in amino acids: CSFALHAGGGDEQFF. CDR3 nucleotide sequence: TGCAGCTTTGCCCTCCATGCGGGGGGCGGGGATGAGCAGTTCTTC. The chain couples TRBV29-1 to TRBJ2-1; 8 nucleotides agree with TRBD2. The J segment lost 8 bases and the V segment lost 8 bases, leaving 17 bases of the junction unmatched. The CDR3 totals 15 residues. Germline V gene data show CDR1 as SQVTM and CDR2 as ANQGSEA.

As for this clone: A read error may account for a junction end that differs from germline. This chain links TRBV7-2 with TRBJ2-7; 9 positions agree with TRBD1. Germline CDR1 and CDR2: SGHTA and FQGNSA. The CDR3 spans 15 residues. The CDR3 DNA reads as TGTTCCAGCAGCTTAGCTGGGACAGGGCCCGACGAGCAGTACTTC. As protein: CSSSLAGTGPDEQYF.

This clone has ten or more counts. The rearrangement joins TRBV6-1 to TRBJ1-1; D not resolved. This CDR3 region has 14 residues. Trimming left V 5 bases short and J 3 bases short, with 13 bases between. Germline V gene data show CDR1 as MNHNS and CDR2 as SASEGT. CDR3 residues: CASSLQMSYTEAFF. CDR3 in DNA: TGTGCCAGCAGTTTACAGATGAGTTACACTGAAGCTTTCTTT.

There are many counts of this clone. The chain recombines TRBV7-8 with TRBJ2-7; the match to TRBD2 covers 15 bases. With 4 bases clipped from V and 0 bases from J, the junction kept 4 bases outside the gene matches. The germline gives CDR1 SGHVS, CDR2 FQNEAQ. The CDR3 contains 17 residues. The DNA of the CDR3 is TGTGCCAGCAGCTCAGGACTAGCGGGAGGGAGCTCCTACGAGCAGTACTTC. This gives the protein CASSSGLAGGSSYEQYF.

The chain employs TRBV3-1 and TRBJ2-3; D perhaps matches TRBD2 (5 bases). The CDR3 covers 16 residues. The V end was cut by 4 bases, the J end by 0 bases, with 14 bases between. Germline-derived CDR1 and CDR2 are LGHDT and YNNKEL (reference sequence). The CDR3 loop reads CASSPREYPSTDTQYF. DNA for the CDR3: TGTGCCAGCAGCCCTAGGGAGTATCCTAGCACAGATACGCAGTATTTT.

This clone was seen many times. The chain links TRBV12-3 or TRBV12-4 to TRBJ2-3; D is tentatively TRBD1 or TRBD2 (5 bases each). V was clipped by 4 bases and J by 2 bases, with 7 bases between them. The CDR3 contains 13 residues. The CDR3 bases are TGTGCCAGCAGTTGGGGGAACACAGATACGCAGTATTTT. Translated, it gives CASSWGNTDTQYF.

This clone has a handful of counts. This chain joins TRBV27 and TRBJ1-3; D possibly corresponds to TRBD1 (6 bases). CDR1 is MNHEY and CDR2 is SMNVEV in the germline V gene (reference sequence). V lost 5 bases and J lost 4, with 9 bases in between. The CDR3 length is 13 residues. The CDR3 sequence: CASSKGVGNTIYF. The CDR3 nucleotides read TGTGCCAGCAGTAAGGGGGTAGGAAACACCATATATTTT.

In the case of this clone: One junction end does not reproduce the germline sequence, and a read error may be involved. The rearrangement uses TRBV11-2 and TRBJ2-1, with D hard to call. The CDR3 runs to 13 residues. In germline, CDR1 is SGHAT, CDR2 FQNNGV. The CDR3: CASSLDSHNERFF. CDR3 DNA: TGTGCCAGCAGCTTAGATAGCCACAATGAGCGGTTCTTC.

This clone was seen repeatedly, ten times or more. This chain uses TRBV6-1 with TRBJ1-1; D is possibly TRBD1 (5 bases). V gave up 6 bases and J gave up 2 bases, with 19 bases separating them. Germline V gives CDR1 MNHNS, CDR2 SASEGT. The CDR3 has 16 residues. The CDR3 DNA reads TGTGCCAGCAGCCTAAACCGGGGACGTCTTAACACTGAAGCTTTCTTT. Protein sequence: CASSLNRGRLNTEAFF.

This clone was counted at least ten times. The rearrangement joins TRBV29-1 to TRBJ2-7; D possibly corresponds to TRBD1 (5 bases). Trimming left V 5 bases short and J 3 bases short, with 14 bases between. Looked up from germline, CDR1 is SQVTM and CDR2 is ANQGSEA. CDR3 size: 13 residues. The CDR3 nucleotides read TGCAGCGTTCTATGGGGCAGGGACTACGAGCAGTACTTC. Amino acids: CSVLWGRDYEQYF.

The chain links TRBV6-4 to TRBJ2-3; no clear D gene. Per germline, CDR1 MRHNA and CDR2 SNTAGT. Deletions cut 8 bases from V and 2 bases from J, with 11 bases between. The length of the CDR3 is 13 residues. In DNA form, the CDR3 reads TGTGCCAGCTCTGGCAATGACACAGATACGCAGTATTTT. It codes for CASSGNDTDTQYF.

In its sample, this clone ranks as medium-sized. The CDR3 sequence is CASKTSGRRGELFF. In nucleotides, the CDR3 is TGTGCCAGCAAGACTAGCGGGAGAAGGGGGGAGCTGTTTTTT. The chain carries TRBV6-2 or TRBV6-3 and TRBJ2-2, with 12 bases lining up with TRBD2. This CDR3 spans 14 amino acids. Germline CDR1 is MNHEY and CDR2 is SVGEGT. Germline trimming cut 7 bases from V and 8 bases from J; bases unmatched to any gene: 5.

This clone was found many times. The chain couples TRBV6-1 to TRBJ2-7; 7 bases match TRBD1. With 5 bases clipped from V and 4 bases from J, the junction kept 5 bases outside the gene matches. Germline V gene sequence: CDR1 MNHNS, CDR2 SASEGT. The CDR3 length is 13 residues. The CDR3 spells CASSSTGYYEQYF. The CDR3 DNA sequence: TGTGCCAGCAGTTCGACAGGGTATTACGAGCAGTACTTC.

This clone has at least ten counts. This chain joins TRBV19 and TRBJ2-1; D possibly corresponds to TRBD2 (5 bases). Looked up from germline, CDR1 is LNHDA and CDR2 is SQIVND (reference sequence). V lost 3 bases and J 6 bases, leaving 9 bases between the germline ends. This CDR3 is built from 13 residues. The chain's CDR3 is CASSIGLANEQFF. CDR3 bases: TGTGCCAGTAGTATCGGACTGGCCAATGAGCAGTTCTTC.

About this clone itself: Germline is not matched at one junction end, which may reflect a read error. V gene TRBV5-1 combines with J gene TRBJ2-1; TRBD2 matches 10 bases. This CDR3 has 15 residues. Germline CDR1 SGHRS, CDR2 YFSETQ. CDR3: CASSDGTSAHNDQFF. CDR3 coding DNA: TGCGCCAGCAGCGACGGGACTAGCGCCCACAATGATCAGTTCTTC.

DNA of the CDR3: TGTGCCTGGAGCTCGGGCGGGAGGTATGAGCAGTTCTTC. It yields the protein CAWSSGGRYEQFF. The chain uses TRBV30 and TRBJ2-1, with 8 bases matching TRBD2. The germline V gene has CDR1 GTSNPN and CDR2 SVGIG (reference sequence). The CDR3 contains 13 residues. The V gene end was trimmed by 3 bases and the J gene end by 8 bases; junction bases not matched to a gene: 6. The full variable domain, with the rest looked up from reference TRBV30 and TRBJ2-1, is SQTIHQWPATLVQPVGSPLSLECTVEGTSNPNLYWYRQAAGRGLQLLFYSVGIGQISSEVPQNLSASRPQDRQFILSSKKLLLSDSGFYLCAWSSGGRYEQFFGPGTRLTVL.

This clone was seen repeatedly, ten times or more. This rearrangement joins TRBV3-1 to TRBJ2-5; D possibly uses TRBD1 or TRBD2 (5 bases each). Germline lookup yields CDR1 LGHDT and CDR2 YNNKEL (reference sequence). This CDR3 comprises 15 residues. Trimming removed 4 bases at V and 3 bases at J, with 15 bases between. Here the CDR3 reads CASSPRVGDEETQYF. The CDR3 nucleotides read TGTGCCAGCAGCCCAAGGGTGGGGGACGAAGAGACCCAGTACTTC.

The chain is built from TRBV6-1 and TRBJ2-7; tentatively, D is TRBD2 (5 bases). This CDR3 comprises 13 residues. The V and J ends lost 7 bases and 5 bases respectively, with 15 bases between them. Germline-derived CDR1 and CDR2 are MNHNS and SASEGT. The DNA for the CDR3 is TGTGCCAGCACCTGGCCGGACTGCGACGAGCAGTACTTC. Encoded protein: CASTWPDCDEQYF.

This clone was counted at least ten times. This chain links TRBV6-2 or TRBV6-3 with TRBJ1-2, with D maybe TRBD1 (5 bases). Trimming pared 7 bases from V and 4 bases from J, leaving 16 bases between. CDR1 and CDR2 from the germline V gene are MNHEY and SVGEGT. The CDR3 has 14 amino acids. CDR3 sequence reads: CASTYRGIGYGYTF. The DNA for the CDR3 is TGTGCCAGCACCTATCGGGGGATTGGCTATGGCTACACCTTC.

This clone was counted at least ten times. J is TRBJ2-2 and V is TRBV7-2; D may be TRBD1 (5 bases). The CDR3 covers 15 residues. From germline, CDR1 is SGHTA and CDR2 FQGNSA. With 3 bases removed from V and 5 bases from J, the gap between germline ends came to 13 bases. The CDR3 DNA reads TGTGCCAGCAGCTTGTCCAGGGTGGGAACCGGGGAGCTGTTTTTT. Amino acids: CASSLSRVGTGELFF. Combining the CDR3 with reference TRBV7-2 and TRBJ2-2 gives the whole variable domain GAGVSQSPSNKVTEKGKDVELRCDPISGHTALYWYRQSLGQGLEFLIYFQGNSAPDKSGLPSDRFSAERTGGSVSTLTIQRTQQEDSAVYLCASSLSRVGTGELFFGEGSRLTVL.

This clone was counted ten times or more. J is TRBJ2-1 and V is TRBV5-1; no clear D. This CDR3 is built from 11 residues. The V gene's germline CDR1 is SGHRS and CDR2 YFSETQ. V was trimmed by 4 bases and J by 3 bases, leaving 2 bases between them. CDR3 in amino acids: CASSDYNEQFF. CDR3 DNA: TGCGCCAGCAGCGACTACAATGAGCAGTTCTTC.

V gene TRBV27 combines with J gene TRBJ2-7, with 7 bases lining up with TRBD1. The CDR3 covers 15 residues. Losses at the gene ends were 0 bases for V and 4 bases for J; bases not matched to a gene: 6. Germline values: CDR1 MNHEY, CDR2 SMNVEV (reference sequence). The CDR3 reads CASSLSTTGRYEQYF. CDR3 in DNA: TGTGCCAGCAGTTTATCGACGACAGGGCGGTACGAGCAGTACTTC.

The chain combines TRBV30 with TRBJ1-3; the D gene is possibly TRBD1 (6 bases). Germline V gives CDR1 GTSNPN, CDR2 SVGIG (reference sequence). V dropped 8 bases and J dropped 3 bases, with 14 bases sitting between them. The CDR3 length is 13 residues. CDR3: CATRTGFGNTIYF. CDR3 sequence (DNA): TGTGCCACCCGAACAGGGTTTGGAAACACCATATATTTT.